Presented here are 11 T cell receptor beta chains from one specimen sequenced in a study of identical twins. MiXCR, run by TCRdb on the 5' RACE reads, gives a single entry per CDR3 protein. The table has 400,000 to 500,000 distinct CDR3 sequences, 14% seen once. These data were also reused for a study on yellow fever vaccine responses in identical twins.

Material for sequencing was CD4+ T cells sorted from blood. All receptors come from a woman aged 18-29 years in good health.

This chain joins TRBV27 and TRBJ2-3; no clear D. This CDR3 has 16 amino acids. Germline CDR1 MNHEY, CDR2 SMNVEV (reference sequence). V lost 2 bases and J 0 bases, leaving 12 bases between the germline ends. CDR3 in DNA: TGTGCCAGCAGTTTAAGACCAACAAGTAGCACAGATACGCAGTATTTT. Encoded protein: CASSLRPTSSTDTQYF.

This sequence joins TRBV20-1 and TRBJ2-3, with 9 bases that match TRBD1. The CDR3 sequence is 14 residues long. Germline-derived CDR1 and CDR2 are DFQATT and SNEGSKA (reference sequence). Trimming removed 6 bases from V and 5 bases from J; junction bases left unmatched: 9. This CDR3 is CSANRDRVKDTQYF. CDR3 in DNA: TGCAGTGCCAACCGGGACAGGGTGAAAGATACGCAGTATTTT.

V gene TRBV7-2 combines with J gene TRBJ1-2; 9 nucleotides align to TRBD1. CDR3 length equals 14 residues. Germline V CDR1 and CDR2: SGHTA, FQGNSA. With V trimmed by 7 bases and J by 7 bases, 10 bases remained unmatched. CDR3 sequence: CASNPDRGMGGYTF. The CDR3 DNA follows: TGTGCCAGCAACCCGGACAGGGGTATGGGTGGCTACACCTTC.

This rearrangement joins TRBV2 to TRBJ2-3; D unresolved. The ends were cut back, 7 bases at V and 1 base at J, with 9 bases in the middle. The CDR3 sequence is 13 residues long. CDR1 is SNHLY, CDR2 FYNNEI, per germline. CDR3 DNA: TGTGCCAGCATACCGGGTCGCACAGATACGCAGTATTTT. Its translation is CASIPGRTDTQYF. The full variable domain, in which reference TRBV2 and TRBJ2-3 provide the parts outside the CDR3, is EPEVTQTPSHQVTQMGQEVILRCVPISNHLYFYWYRQILGQKVEFLVSFYNNEISEKSEIFDDQFSVERPDGSNFTLKIRSTKLEDSAMYFCASIPGRTDTQYFGPGTRLTVL.

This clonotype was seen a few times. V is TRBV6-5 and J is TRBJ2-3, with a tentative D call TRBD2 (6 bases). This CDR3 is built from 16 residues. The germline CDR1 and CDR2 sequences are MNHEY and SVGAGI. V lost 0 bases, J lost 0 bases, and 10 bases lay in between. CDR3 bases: TGTGCCAGCAGTTACTCAGGCGGGGACAGCACAGATACGCAGTATTTT. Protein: CASSYSGGDSTDTQYF.

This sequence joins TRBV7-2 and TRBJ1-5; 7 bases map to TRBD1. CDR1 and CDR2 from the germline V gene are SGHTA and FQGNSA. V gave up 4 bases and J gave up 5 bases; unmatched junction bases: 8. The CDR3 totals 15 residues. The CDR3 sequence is CASSSSGTVHQPQHF. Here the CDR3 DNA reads TGTGCCAGCAGCTCCTCCGGGACAGTCCATCAGCCCCAGCATTTT.

DNA of the CDR3: TGCAGTGCTAGACAGGGGATCGCTGAAGCTTTCTTT. Protein sequence: CSARQGIAEAFF. The V call is TRBV20-1, the J call TRBJ1-1, with D perhaps TRBD1 (6 bases). The CDR3 runs 12 residues. From germline, CDR1 is DFQATT and CDR2 SNEGSKA (reference sequence). The V end lost 2 bases, the J end lost 6 bases, and 10 bases lay between the germline ends.

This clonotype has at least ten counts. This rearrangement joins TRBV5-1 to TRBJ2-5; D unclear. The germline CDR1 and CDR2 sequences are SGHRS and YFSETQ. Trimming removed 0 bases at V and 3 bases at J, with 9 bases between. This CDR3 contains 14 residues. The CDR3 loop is CASSLGSGKETQYF. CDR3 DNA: TGCGCCAGCAGCTTGGGGTCAGGTAAAGAGACCCAGTACTTC. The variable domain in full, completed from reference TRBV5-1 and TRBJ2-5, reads KAGVTQTPRYLIKTRGQQVTLSCSPISGHRSVSWYQQTPGQGLQFLFEYFSETQRNKGNFPGRFSGRQFSNSRSEMNVSTLELGDSALYLCASSLGSGKETQYFGPGTRLLVL.

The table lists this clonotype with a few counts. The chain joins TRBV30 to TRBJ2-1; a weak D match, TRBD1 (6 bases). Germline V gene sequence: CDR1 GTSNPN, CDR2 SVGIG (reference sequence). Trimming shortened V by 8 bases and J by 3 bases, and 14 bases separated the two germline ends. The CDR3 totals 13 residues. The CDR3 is CAATGSGYNEQFF. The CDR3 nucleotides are TGTGCCGCCACAGGGAGCGGCTACAATGAGCAGTTCTTC.

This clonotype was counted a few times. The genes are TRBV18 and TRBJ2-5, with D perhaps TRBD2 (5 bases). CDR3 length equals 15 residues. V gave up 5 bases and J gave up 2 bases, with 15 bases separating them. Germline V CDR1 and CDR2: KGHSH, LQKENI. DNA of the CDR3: TGTGCCAGCTCAACCTTTTCCGGGAATCAAGAGACCCAGTACTTC. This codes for CASSTFSGNQETQYF. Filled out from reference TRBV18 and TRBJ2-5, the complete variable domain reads NAGVMQNPRHLVRRRGQEARLRCSPMKGHSHVYWYRQLPEEGLKFMVYLQKENIIDESGMPKERFSAEFPKEGPSILRIQQVVRGDSAAYFCASSTFSGNQETQYFGPGTRLLVL.

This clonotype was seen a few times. Here the CDR3 reads CSAVSGGAYEQYF. The CDR3 nucleotides are TGCAGTGCGGTCAGCGGGGGGGCCTACGAGCAGTACTTC. V and J are TRBV20-1 and TRBJ2-7; TRBD2 matches 10 bases. This CDR3 has 13 amino acids. Per the germline V gene, CDR1 is DFQATT and CDR2 is SNEGSKA (reference sequence). V lost 6 bases, J lost 2 bases, and 4 bases stayed unmatched.